This T cell receptor beta chain was sequenced in a study of shared clonotypes between healthy human individuals. Concerning this clone: Antigen unknown.

Germline V gives CDR1 SGHTA, CDR2 FQGNSA. V gave up 5 bases and J gave up 0 bases, with 8 bases separating them. The CDR3 loop spans 14 amino acids. Sequenced by immunoSEQ multiplex PCR; TCRdb stores in-frame clones only, minus some. This sample has about 1.5 million clones, with about 96% found just once. Study results and caveats: Clonotypes that were shared across a few donors made up 4% to 6% of naive CD4 clonotypes.

The chain uses TRBV7-2 and TRBJ1-5; D is perhaps TRBD1 (6 bases). Sample: naive CD4+ T cells sorted from blood. Subset in this sample: CD45RA+ positively selected. The clonotype was recovered from a young man in good health. DNA of the CDR3: TGTGCCAGCAGCAACAGGGATAGCAATCAGCCCCAGCATTTT. Encoded protein: CASSNRDSNQPQHF.